Only a few counts were recorded for the clone carrying this TCR beta chain. The antigen is not known. This sample stems from a study of cytomegalovirus exposure and HLA in healthy donors. The V end was cut by 4 bases, the J end by 4 bases, with 10 bases between. The germline V gene has CDR1 ENHRY and CDR2 SYGVKD. This CDR3 contains 13 residues. Notes on the study in general: It was shown in a later analysis that HLA-associated TCR beta chains were more clonally expanded than other, equally common chains. Sequencing depth across donors, presence/absence analyses assumed, was roughly uniform. Three CMV-associated chains proved CMV antigen-specific in vitro. The investigators catalogued 164 TCR beta chains as cytomegalovirus-associated.

PCR employed 60 Vbeta and 13 Jbeta primers. The data were produced by immunoSEQ multiplex PCR, yet TCRdb's version contains in-frame clones alone and is incomplete. The sample yields more than 150,000 clones, more than 85% seen once. The sequenced sample was PBMCs. The rearrangement links TRBV10-3 to TRBJ1-2; D gene uncertain. The clonotype originates from a girl in the first two years of life in good health and CMV-seronegative. As DNA, the CDR3 is TGTGCCATCAGTGGTCGTCCCCTCTATGGCTACACCTTC. This encodes CAISGRPLYGYTF.